The 15 T cell receptor beta chains reported below all come from one sample, sequenced in a study of CD8 T cells in ankylosing spondylitis. Study-level results: A TCR beta motif made of fewer than ten highly homologous variants seemed typical of ankylosing spondylitis blood.

The antigens of these receptors remain unknown. TCRdb analysed the 5' RACE reads with MiXCR anew, one entry per CDR3 protein. The repertoire has 700,000 or so distinct CDR3 sequences, around 20% of them found once; the top ten carry under 20%. The source material was blood, either unsorted or a sorted T cell fraction (not recorded which). These receptors all stem from a male donor with ankylosing spondylitis.

The chain carries TRBV14 and TRBJ2-7; weak D call: TRBD1 (5 bases). The CDR3 sequence is 14 residues long. V was clipped by 0 bases and J by 5 bases, with 11 bases between them. Germline assignment: CDR1 SGHDN and CDR2 FVKESK. The CDR3 here is CASSQDFQGHEQYF. CDR3 nucleotides: TGTGCCAGCAGCCAAGATTTTCAGGGCCACGAGCAGTACTTC.

The chain recombines TRBV5-6 with TRBJ2-2; 10 positions agree with TRBD2. Unmatched junction bases numbered 7, after V lost 0 bases and J lost 5 bases. Germline loops: CDR1 SGHDT, CDR2 YYEEEE. This CDR3 spans 17 amino acids. DNA of the CDR3: TGTGCCAGCAGCTTGGGTCCTCTAGCGGGAGCTACCGGGGAGCTGTTTTTT. Amino acids: CASSLGPLAGATGELFF. Full variable domain (outside the CDR3, taken from reference TRBV5-6 and TRBJ2-2): DAGVTQSPTHLIKTRGQQVTLRCSPKSGHDTVSWYQQALGQGPQFIFQYYEEEERQRGNFPDRFSGHQFPNYSSELNVNALLLGDSALYLCASSLGPLAGATGELFFGEGSRLTVL.

The CDR3 bases are TGTGCCAGCAGCTTTGAGCCAGAGCTTGAAGCTTTCTTT. This codes for CASSFEPELEAFF. This chain connects TRBV11-3 to TRBJ1-1; the D is unclear. This CDR3 has 13 amino acids. V was shortened by 3 bases and J by 7 bases, with 12 bases between the two germline ends. CDR1 is SGHNT and CDR2 is YENEEA in the germline V gene.

This clonotype was detected only a few times. The chain combines TRBV6-2 or TRBV6-3 with TRBJ2-6; 8 nucleotides match TRBD2. The CDR3 runs to 15 residues. Looked up from germline, CDR1 is MNHEY and CDR2 is SVGEGT. Trimming removed 6 bases from V and 4 bases from J; junction bases left unmatched: 5. CDR3 loop: CASRAGGPGANVLTF. In DNA, the CDR3 is TGTGCCAGCAGGGCGGGAGGTCCAGGGGCCAACGTCCTGACTTTC.

This clonotype was detected a few times. This CDR3 is CASSPTVVRTDTQYF. The DNA for the CDR3 is TGTGCCAGCAGCCCGACCGTCGTTCGCACAGATACGCAGTATTTT. V gene TRBV14 combines with J gene TRBJ2-3; D is unresolved. This CDR3 region has 15 residues. Germline V gives CDR1 SGHDN, CDR2 FVKESK. Between the trimmed V and J ends, which lost 4 bases and 1 base, there was a span of 12 bases.

This chain connects TRBV7-9 to TRBJ2-5; D possibly uses TRBD1 or TRBD2 (5 bases each). The CDR3 is 14 residues long. The V gene lost 5 bases and the J gene lost 3 bases, with 13 bases spanning the gap. CDR1 is SEHNR and CDR2 is FQNEAQ in the germline V gene (reference sequence). This CDR3 is CASSPKWDEETQYF. Written as DNA, the CDR3 is TGTGCCAGCAGCCCCAAATGGGACGAAGAGACCCAGTACTTC.

This clonotype was counted only a few times. The V gene is TRBV24-1, the J gene TRBJ2-7; no clear D gene. V lost 4 bases, J lost 3 bases, and 9 bases lay in between. CDR1 and CDR2 (germline): KGHDR, SFDVKD. The CDR3 extends over 13 amino acids. Here the CDR3 reads CATSDRSFYEQYF. DNA of the CDR3: TGTGCCACCAGTGACCGAAGCTTCTACGAGCAGTACTTC.

This clonotype came up a few times. The rearrangement uses TRBV20-1 and TRBJ1-2; no clear D gene. Germline V gene lookup returns CDR1 DFQATT and CDR2 SNEGSKA (reference sequence). V gave up 1 base and J gave up 7 bases, with 13 bases separating them. The CDR3 runs to 13 residues. The CDR3 DNA sequence: TGCAGTGCTAGAGTAGGCCAGGAGAGTGGCTACACCTTC. It translates to CSARVGQESGYTF.

The V gene is TRBV6-1, the J gene TRBJ2-7; D remains unclear. This CDR3 is 12 amino acids long. Germline values: CDR1 MNHNS, CDR2 SASEGT. V lost 3 bases and J 5 bases, leaving 8 bases between the germline ends. The CDR3 region is CASSDLGDEQYF. The CDR3 nucleotides read TGTGCCAGCAGTGATCTTGGGGACGAGCAGTACTTC.

The chain uses TRBV5-1 and TRBJ1-2, with 12 nucleotides matching TRBD1. The CDR3 runs 15 residues. The V segment lost 2 bases and the J segment 8 bases; nucleotides outside the gene matches: 7. The germline V gene encodes CDR1 SGHRS and CDR2 YFSETQ. CDR3 in DNA: TGCGCCAGCAGCTTTACCGGGACAGGGGGCAACGGCTACACCTTC. Translating gives CASSFTGTGGNGYTF.

This chain uses TRBV12-3 or TRBV12-4 with TRBJ2-7; D is unclear. This CDR3 is built from 15 residues. V dropped 3 bases and J dropped 4 bases, with 16 bases sitting between them. In nucleotides, the CDR3 is TGTGCCAGCAGTTTTTCCCCGGGCCCCCGTTACGAGCAGTACTTC. Protein sequence: CASSFSPGPRYEQYF.

CDR3 in amino acids: CASSRRDGMADTQYF. CDR3 DNA sequence: TGTGCCAGCAGCCGACGGGACGGTATGGCAGATACGCAGTATTTT. The chain couples TRBV12-3 or TRBV12-4 to TRBJ2-3; D tentatively reads TRBD1 or TRBD2 (5 bases each). Trimming cost V 6 bases and J 4 bases, with 17 bases left between them. The CDR3 loop spans 15 amino acids.

This rearrangement joins TRBV27 to TRBJ2-2, with 8 bases fitting TRBD1. Germline-derived CDR1 and CDR2 are MNHEY and SMNVEV (reference sequence). The CDR3 is 15 amino acids. The V segment lost 3 bases and the J segment 5 bases; nucleotides outside the gene matches: 5. CDR3 bases: TGTGCCAGCAGTTTGCGGACAGGGAGTACCGGGGAGCTGTTTTTT. Translated, it gives CASSLRTGSTGELFF.

The chain couples TRBV19 to TRBJ1-1, with TRBD1 as a possible D gene (6 bases). This CDR3 is built from 13 residues. Per the germline V gene, CDR1 is LNHDA and CDR2 is SQIVND (reference sequence). Trimming left V 8 bases short and J 0 bases short, with 10 bases between. Here the CDR3 reads CASRQVMNTEAFF. The CDR3 nucleotides are TGTGCCAGTCGACAGGTCATGAACACTGAAGCTTTCTTT.

The rearrangement uses TRBV6-5 and TRBJ1-1; TRBD1 might be the D (6 bases). The CDR3 extends over 16 amino acids. V was trimmed by 0 bases and J by 5 bases, leaving 16 bases between them. Germline CDR1 reads MNHEY; CDR2 reads SVGAGI. This CDR3 reads CASSYSKGVKGTEAFF. CDR3 bases: TGTGCCAGCAGTTACTCCAAGGGGGTTAAGGGGACTGAAGCTTTCTTT.